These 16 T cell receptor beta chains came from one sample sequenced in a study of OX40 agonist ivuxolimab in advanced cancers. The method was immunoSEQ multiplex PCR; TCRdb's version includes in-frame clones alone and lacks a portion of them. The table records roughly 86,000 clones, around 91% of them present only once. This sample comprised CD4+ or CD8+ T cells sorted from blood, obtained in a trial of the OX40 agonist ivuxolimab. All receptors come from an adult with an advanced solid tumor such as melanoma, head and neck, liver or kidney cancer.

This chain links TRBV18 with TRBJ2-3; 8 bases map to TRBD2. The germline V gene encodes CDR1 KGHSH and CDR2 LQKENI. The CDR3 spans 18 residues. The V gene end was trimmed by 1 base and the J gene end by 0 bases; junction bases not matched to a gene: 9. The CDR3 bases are TGTGCCAGCTCACCACTTTTTAGCGCTAGCGGGAGCACAGATACGCAGTATTTT. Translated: CASSPLFSASGSTDTQYF.

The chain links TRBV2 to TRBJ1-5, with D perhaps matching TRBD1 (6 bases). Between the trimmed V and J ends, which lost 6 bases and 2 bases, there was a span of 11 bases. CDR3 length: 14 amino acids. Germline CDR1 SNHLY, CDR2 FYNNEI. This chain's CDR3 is CASRGGRGNQPQHF. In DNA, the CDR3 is TGTGCCAGCAGGGGGGGCAGGGGCAATCAGCCCCAGCATTTT.

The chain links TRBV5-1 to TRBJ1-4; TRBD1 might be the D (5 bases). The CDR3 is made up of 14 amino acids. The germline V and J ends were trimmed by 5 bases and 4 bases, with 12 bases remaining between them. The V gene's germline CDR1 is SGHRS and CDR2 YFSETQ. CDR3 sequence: CASRSDTGNEKLFF. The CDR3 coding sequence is TGCGCCAGCAGGTCGGACACCGGTAATGAAAAACTGTTTTTT.

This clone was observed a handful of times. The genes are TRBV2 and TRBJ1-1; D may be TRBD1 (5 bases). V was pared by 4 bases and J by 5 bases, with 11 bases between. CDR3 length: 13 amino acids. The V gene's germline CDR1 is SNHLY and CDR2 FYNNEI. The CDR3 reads CASSGQGRTEAFF. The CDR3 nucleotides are TGTGCCAGCAGTGGGCAGGGACGGACTGAAGCTTTCTTT.

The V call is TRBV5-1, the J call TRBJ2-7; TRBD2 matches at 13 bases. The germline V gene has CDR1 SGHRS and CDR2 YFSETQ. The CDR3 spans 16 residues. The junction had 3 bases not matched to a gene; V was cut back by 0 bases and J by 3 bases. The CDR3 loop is CASSLGLAGGGYEQYF. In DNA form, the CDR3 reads TGCGCCAGCAGCTTGGGACTAGCGGGGGGAGGCTACGAGCAGTACTTC.

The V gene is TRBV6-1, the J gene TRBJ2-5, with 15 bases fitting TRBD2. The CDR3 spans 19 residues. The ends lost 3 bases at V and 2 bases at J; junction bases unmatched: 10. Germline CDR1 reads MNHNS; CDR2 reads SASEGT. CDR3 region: CASSDRFGTSGRPQETQYF. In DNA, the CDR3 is TGTGCCAGCAGTGATAGGTTTGGGACTAGCGGGAGGCCACAAGAGACCCAGTACTTC.

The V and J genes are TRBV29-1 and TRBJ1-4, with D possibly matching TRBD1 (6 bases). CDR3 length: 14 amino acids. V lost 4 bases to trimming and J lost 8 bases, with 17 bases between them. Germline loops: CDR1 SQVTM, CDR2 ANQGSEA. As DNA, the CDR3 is TGCAGCGTTGGACGATCGGGGGGCGCAGAAAAACTGTTTTTT. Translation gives CSVGRSGGAEKLFF.

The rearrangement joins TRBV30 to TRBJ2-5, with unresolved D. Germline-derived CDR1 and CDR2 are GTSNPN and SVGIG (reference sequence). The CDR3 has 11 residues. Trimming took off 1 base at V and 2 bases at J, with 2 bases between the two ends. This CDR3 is CAWSGQETQYF. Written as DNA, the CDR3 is TGTGCCTGGAGTGGGCAAGAGACCCAGTACTTC.

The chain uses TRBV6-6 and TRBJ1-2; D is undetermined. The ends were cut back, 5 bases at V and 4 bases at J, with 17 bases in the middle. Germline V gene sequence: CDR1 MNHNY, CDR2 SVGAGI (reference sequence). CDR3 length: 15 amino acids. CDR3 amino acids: CASSRESVRAYGYTF. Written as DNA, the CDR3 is TGTGCCAGCAGTAGGGAATCGGTCCGGGCCTATGGCTACACCTTC.

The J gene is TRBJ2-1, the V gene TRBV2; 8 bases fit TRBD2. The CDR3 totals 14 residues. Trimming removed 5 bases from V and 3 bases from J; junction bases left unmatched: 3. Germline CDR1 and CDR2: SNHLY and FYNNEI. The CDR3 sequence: CASSWLAGYNEQFF. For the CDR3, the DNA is TGTGCCAGCAGTTGGCTAGCGGGCTACAATGAGCAGTTCTTC.

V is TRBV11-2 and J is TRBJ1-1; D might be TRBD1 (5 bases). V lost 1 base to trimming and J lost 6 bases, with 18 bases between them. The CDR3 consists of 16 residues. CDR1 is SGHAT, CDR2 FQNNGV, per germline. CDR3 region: CASSLVGGTGTAEAFF. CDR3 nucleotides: TGTGCCAGCAGCTTAGTGGGCGGGACCGGAACGGCTGAAGCTTTCTTT.

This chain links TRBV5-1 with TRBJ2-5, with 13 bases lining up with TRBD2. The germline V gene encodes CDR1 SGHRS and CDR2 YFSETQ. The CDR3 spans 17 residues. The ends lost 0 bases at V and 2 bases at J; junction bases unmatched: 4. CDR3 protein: CASSLATSGRGQETQYF. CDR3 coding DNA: TGCGCCAGCAGCTTGGCCACTAGCGGGAGGGGGCAAGAGACCCAGTACTTC.

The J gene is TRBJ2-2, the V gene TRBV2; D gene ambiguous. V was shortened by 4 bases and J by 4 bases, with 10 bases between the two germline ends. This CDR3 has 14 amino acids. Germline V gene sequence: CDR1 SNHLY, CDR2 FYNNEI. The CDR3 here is CASSASLGTGELFF. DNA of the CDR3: TGTGCCAGCAGTGCTTCACTGGGCACCGGGGAGCTGTTTTTT.

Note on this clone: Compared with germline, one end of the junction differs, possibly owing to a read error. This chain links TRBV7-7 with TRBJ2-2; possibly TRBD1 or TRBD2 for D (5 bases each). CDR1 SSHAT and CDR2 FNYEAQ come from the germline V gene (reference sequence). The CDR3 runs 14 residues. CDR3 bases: TGTGCTAGCAGCTTAGGTGGGGGCACCGGGGAGCTGTTTTTT. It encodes CASSLGGGTGELFF.

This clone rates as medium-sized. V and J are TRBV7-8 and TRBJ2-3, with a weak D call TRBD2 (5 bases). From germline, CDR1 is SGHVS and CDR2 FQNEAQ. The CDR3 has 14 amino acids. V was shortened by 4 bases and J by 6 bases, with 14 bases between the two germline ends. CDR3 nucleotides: TGTGCCAGCAGCTCGCGGTTAGCGTGGGATACGCAGTATTTT. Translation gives CASSSRLAWDTQYF. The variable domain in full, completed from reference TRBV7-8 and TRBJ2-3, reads GAGVSQSPRYKVAKRGQDVALRCDPISGHVSLFWYQQALGQGPEFLTYFQNEAQLDKSGLPSDRFFAERPEGSVSTLKIQRTQQEDSAVYLCASSSRLAWDTQYFGPGTRLTVL.

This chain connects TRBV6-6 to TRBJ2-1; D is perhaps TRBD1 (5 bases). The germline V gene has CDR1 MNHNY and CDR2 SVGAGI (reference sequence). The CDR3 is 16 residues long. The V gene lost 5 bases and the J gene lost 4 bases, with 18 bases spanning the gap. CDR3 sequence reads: CASSAPPTVRYNEQFF. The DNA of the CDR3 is TGTGCCAGCAGTGCACCGCCGACAGTAAGATACAATGAGCAGTTCTTC.